This TCR beta chain is drawn from a study of blood T cell repertoires in COVID-19. Study-level background: Whether acute or convalescent, the COVID-19 samples came from the United States, Italy and Spain. The analysed material was cDNA or gDNA that came from T cells, B-cell-depleted T cells, or PBMCs.

Authors' processing steps: Reference gene primer amplification gave nucleated cell count estimates. Clones were sequenced by immunoSEQ multiplex PCR, and TCRdb holds only the in-frame ones, with some missing. From that table come the V and J calls and clone size; the DNA was used to work out D and trimming. The sample lists approximately 92,000 clones, around 67% occurring once. Relative to its sample, this clone is large. The CDR3 covers 15 residues. Germline V gene lookup returns CDR1 LGHNA and CDR2 YSLEER. V lost 0 bases, J lost 2 bases, and 9 bases lay in between. The chain carries TRBV4-3 and TRBJ2-3, with unresolved D. This receptor was taken from a woman aged 60 to 75 in a cohort sampled during active or convalescent COVID-19. Material: peripheral blood. The CDR3 region has the DNA TGCGCCAGCAGCCAAGAGTATCACTCCACAGATACGCAGTATTTT. Its translation is CASSQEYHSTDTQYF.